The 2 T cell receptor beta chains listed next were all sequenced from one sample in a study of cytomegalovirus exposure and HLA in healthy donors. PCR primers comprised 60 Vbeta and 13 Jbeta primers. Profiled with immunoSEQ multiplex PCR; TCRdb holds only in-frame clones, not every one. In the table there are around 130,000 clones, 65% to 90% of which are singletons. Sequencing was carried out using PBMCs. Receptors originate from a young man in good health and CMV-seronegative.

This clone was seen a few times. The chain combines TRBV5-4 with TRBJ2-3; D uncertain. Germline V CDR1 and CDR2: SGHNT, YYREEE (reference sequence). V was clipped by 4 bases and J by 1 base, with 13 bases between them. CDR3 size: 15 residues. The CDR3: CASSHFLVGTDTQYF. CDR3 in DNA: TGTGCCAGCAGCCACTTCCTGGTCGGCACAGATACGCAGTATTTT.

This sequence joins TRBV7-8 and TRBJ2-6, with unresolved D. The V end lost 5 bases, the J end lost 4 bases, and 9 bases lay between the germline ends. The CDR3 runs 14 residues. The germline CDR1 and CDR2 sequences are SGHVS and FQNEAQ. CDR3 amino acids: CASSPREGANVLTF. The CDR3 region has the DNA TGTGCCAGCAGCCCTCGAGAGGGGGCCAACGTCCTGACTTTC.